Listed below are T cell receptor beta chains from one sample, sequenced in a study of CD8+ T cells in alopecia areata. Data came from immunoSEQ multiplex PCR; TCRdb stores just in-frame clones and leaves some out. The table shows roughly 76,000 clones, with roughly 28% occurring only once. Sequencing was performed on CD8+ T cells sorted from blood, taken at week 4, from a patient treated with tofacitinib. Receptors originate from a human donor with alopecia areata. Both conserved end residues are part of each CDR3. Fields, in order: V gene, D gene, clone size, J gene, CDR3 DNA, CDR3 protein. A D gene is named only where the DNA matches it firmly. Size is omitted from some rows. Given values are once, few, many or a class for expanded clones.

TRBV11-2	NA	medium-sized	TRBJ1-4	TGTGCCAGCAGCTTAGTCGGGACCTTGGGGGAAAAACTGTTTTTT	CASSLVGTLGEKLFF
TRBV29-1	NA	NA	TRBJ2-2	TGCAGCGTTATTTTGTTCGGGGAGCTGTTTTTT	CSVILFGELFF
TRBV29-1	TRBD1	few	TRBJ2-7	TGCAGCGTTGAGGTGGACAGGGAGTACGAGCAGTACTTC	CSVEVDREYEQYF
TRBV5-1	TRBD2	few	TRBJ2-7	TGCGCCAGCTACTCCGGGGAGGGGAGCTACGAGCAGTACTTC	CASYSGEGSYEQYF
TRBV6-1	TRBD2	few	TRBJ2-3	TGTGCCAGCAGTGAAGGCGTTCGAGCGGGAGCCAATTCCTACCCTGCAGATACGCAGTATTTT	CASSEGVRAGANSYPADTQYF
TRBV29-1	TRBD1	NA	TRBJ2-7	TGCAGCGTTGAAGCGGACAGGGAGTACGAGCAGTACTTC	CSVEADREYEQYF
TRBV15	NA	NA	TRBJ2-7	TGTGCCACCAGCAGAGATCGCGGGACAGCCTACGAGCAGTACTTC	CATSRDRGTAYEQYF
TRBV13	NA	NA	TRBJ2-3	TGTGCCAGCAGCACTCCTAGCACCACAGATACGCAGTATTTT	CASSTPSTTDTQYF
TRBV25-1	NA	few	TRBJ2-1	TGTGCCAGCAGTGAACAGGGGTACAATGAGCAGTTCTTC	CASSEQGYNEQFF
TRBV25-1	NA	NA	TRBJ2-7	TGTGCCAGCAGTGAACCGGGAGAGACCTACGAGCAGTACTTC	CASSEPGETYEQYF
TRBV4-1	TRBD2	NA	TRBJ2-7	TGCGCCAGCAGCTCACAGCGGGGTGGCTACGAGCAGTACTTC	CASSSQRGGYEQYF
TRBV29-1	NA	NA	TRBJ1-1	TGCAGCGTCCTACAGGGAGAAGCTTTCTTT	CSVLQGEAFF
TRBV4-3	NA	NA	TRBJ2-5	TGCGCCAGCAGCCAAGATCAAGGAGGGCCTCAAGAGACCCAGTACTTC	CASSQDQGGPQETQYF
TRBV4-1	TRBD2	NA	TRBJ2-7	TGCGCCAGCAGCCAAGAGCGGGGGAGCTCCTACGAGCAGTACTTC	CASSQERGSSYEQYF
TRBV16	NA	NA	TRBJ1-1	TGTGCCAGCAGCCAATGGGACGGGGTAGCTTTCTTT	CASSQWDGVAFF
TRBV6-1	NA	few	TRBJ1-1	TGTGCCAGCAGTTTACAAGAGAACACTGAAGCTTTCTTT	CASSLQENTEAFF
TRBV2	NA	NA	TRBJ2-5	TGTGCCAGCAGTGCCGCGCCGCAAGAGACCCAGTACTTC	CASSAAPQETQYF
TRBV7-2	TRBD1	NA	TRBJ2-5	TGTGCCAGCAGCACAACAGGGGGATCACTGCAAGAGACCCAGTACTTC	CASSTTGGSLQETQYF
TRBV29-1	NA	few	TRBJ1-1	TGCAGCGTTGACAGGGTTAATACTGAAGCTTTCTTT	CSVDRVNTEAFF
TRBV4-3	TRBD2	once	TRBJ2-1	TGCGCCAGCAGCCAAGAGGGGCCGGGACTAGCGGACTCTAGCTCCTACAATGAGCAGTTCTTC	CASSQEGPGLADSSSYNEQFF
TRBV29-1	TRBD2	few	TRBJ2-1	TGCAGCGGCGGACTAGCGGCTTACAATGAGCAGTTCTTC	CSGGLAAYNEQFF
TRBV29-1	NA	few	TRBJ1-1	TGCAGCGTTGAGGCGAAGGAGGATGATGAAGCTTTCTTT	CSVEAKEDDEAFF
TRBV18	NA	NA	TRBJ2-1	TGTGCCAGCTCACCCGAAGGGATGTACAATGAGCAGTTCTTC	CASSPEGMYNEQFF
TRBV7-2	TRBD2	NA	TRBJ2-1	TGTGCCAGCAGCTTAGGGACTAGCGGGAGTTGGGAGCAGTTCTTC	CASSLGTSGSWEQFF
TRBV29-1	NA	NA	TRBJ2-1	TGCAGCGTACAGGGTTATGAGCAGTTCTTC	CSVQGYEQFF